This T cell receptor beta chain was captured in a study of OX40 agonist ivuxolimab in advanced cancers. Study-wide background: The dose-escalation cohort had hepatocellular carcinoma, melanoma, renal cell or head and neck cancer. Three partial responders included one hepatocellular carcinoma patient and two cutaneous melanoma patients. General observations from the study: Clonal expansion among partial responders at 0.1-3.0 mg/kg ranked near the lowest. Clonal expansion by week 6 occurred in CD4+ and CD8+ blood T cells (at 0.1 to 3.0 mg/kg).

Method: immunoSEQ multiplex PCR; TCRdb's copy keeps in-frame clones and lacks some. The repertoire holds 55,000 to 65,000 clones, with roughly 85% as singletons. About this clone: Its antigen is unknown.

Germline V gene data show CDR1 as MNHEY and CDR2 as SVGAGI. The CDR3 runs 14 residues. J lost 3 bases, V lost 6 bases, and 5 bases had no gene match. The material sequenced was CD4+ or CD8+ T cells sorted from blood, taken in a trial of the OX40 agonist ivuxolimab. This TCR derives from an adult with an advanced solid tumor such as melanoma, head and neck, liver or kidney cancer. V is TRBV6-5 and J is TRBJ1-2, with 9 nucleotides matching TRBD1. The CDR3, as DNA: TGTGCCAGCAGGGGACAGGGAGGTCACTATGGCTACACCTTC. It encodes CASRGQGGHYGYTF.